Detailed here is one T cell receptor beta chain. Its target is unknown. This sample was included in a study of T cells in tuberculosis. Overall study: This South African cohort compared adolescents with or without latent tuberculosis against adults with active tuberculosis.

Per germline, CDR1 LNHDA and CDR2 SQIVND (reference sequence). The CDR3 is 15 residues long. V gave up 5 bases and J gave up 0 bases; unmatched junction bases: 4. Regarding the study as a whole: Active tuberculosis TCR-alpha repertoires lay closer to GMM-specific TCRs than IGRA-negative controls, suggesting clonal expansion.

Libraries were prepared by immunoSEQ multiplex PCR; TCRdb keeps only in-frame clonotypes and omits some of them. Here the sample spans about 33,000 clones, roughly 90% being singletons. The TCR originated in a donor aged 10 to 29 with latent tuberculosis or without tuberculosis infection. Some clones in this sample may be carry-over from other donors' samples. This chain joins TRBV19 and TRBJ1-1, with 9 bases lining up with TRBD1. Sequencing was done on a sample of PBMCs. CDR3 coding DNA: TGTGCCAGTAGTGAGCGGACAGGGGTGAACACTGAAGCTTTCTTT. It yields the protein CASSERTGVNTEAFF.